The clone carrying this T cell receptor beta chain was found once. Its antigen remains unidentified. The sample is drawn from a study of T cell responses to AZD1222 COVID-19 vaccine. Study-level points and caveats: The sample set comprised mostly white British donors with more females, and clonal diversity was possibly underestimated.

The protocol was immunoSEQ multiplex PCR, while the TCRdb copy is restricted to in-frame clones and leaves out a portion. Of 70,000 to 85,000 clones listed, under 90% are singletons. Germline V gene sequence: CDR1 SGHDN, CDR2 FVKESK. With V trimmed by 2 bases and J by 4 bases, 9 bases remained unmatched. The CDR3 sequence is 16 residues long. This chain joins TRBV14 and TRBJ1-2; 8 positions agree with TRBD1. This receptor was obtained from an adult who received the AZD1222 COVID-19 vaccine. Sequencing was performed on peripheral blood, taken 28 days after the second AZD1222 dose. This CDR3 reads CASSQFAGQGFYGYTF. In nucleotides, the CDR3 is TGTGCCAGCAGCCAATTTGCCGGACAGGGTTTCTATGGCTACACCTTC.